This T cell receptor beta chain stems from a study of T cell repertoires in cytomegalovirus infection (dated by TCRdb to between 2018 and 2020). Notes on the research overall: Because public TCR beta signatures pointed to carriage of CMV infection together with the matching HLA type, the HLA type of each donor mattered for the analysis. The paper's findings and limits, for the study overall: The ex vivo response was dominated by HLA-C-restricted CMV-specific TCR beta clonotypes, which also provided the single most frequent clonotype in two of eight donors. Carriers of CMV infection plus the relevant HLA type were discriminated by the cumulative frequency of public TCR beta family members in the study cohort and in an independent approximately 360-donor cohort.

Trimming costs V 3 bases and J 10 bases, and their ends lie 7 bases apart. From a lookup of the germline V gene, CDR1 and CDR2 are SGHTA and FQGNSA. Reading from cysteine to phenylalanine, the CDR3 counts 11 amino acids. Only the CDR3 DNA stays, 33 bases, in frame from base 1. This clonotype was counted at least ten times. There is no known antigen for this receptor. No much larger clone is present one base from it, and per-base qualities are unavailable. Reads for this sample came from an Illumina HiSeq 1500. In TCRdb, the public reads were trimmed at Q25 with fastp and aligned with MiXCR, with productive beta chains retained. Each entry is one CDR3 protein sequence, shown with its most common DNA and genes. The sample table holds 600,000 to 800,000 distinct CDR3 sequences, of which roughly a quarter were seen once. The ten largest clonotypes hold approximately 8.2% of the sample.

The sequenced material came from CD8+ T cells from PBMCs. This receptor was identified in a human donor in good health (CMV status not recorded). Some clones in this sample may be carry-over from other donors' samples. The sequence is built from TRBV7-2 and TRBJ2-1; no D gene can be assigned with confidence. The nucleotide sequence is TGTGCCAGCAGCTTCGGCACAGAGCAGTTCTTC. It translates as CASSFGTEQFF.